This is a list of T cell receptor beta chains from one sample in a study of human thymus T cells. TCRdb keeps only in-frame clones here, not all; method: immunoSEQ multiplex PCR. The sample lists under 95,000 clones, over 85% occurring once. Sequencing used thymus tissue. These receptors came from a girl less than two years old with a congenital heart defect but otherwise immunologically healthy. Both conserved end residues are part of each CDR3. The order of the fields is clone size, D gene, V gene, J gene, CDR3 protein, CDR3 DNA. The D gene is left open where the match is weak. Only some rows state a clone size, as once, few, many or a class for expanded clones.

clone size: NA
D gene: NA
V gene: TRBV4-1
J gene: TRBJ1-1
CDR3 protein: CASSERRGATCNTEAFF
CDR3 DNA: TGCGCCAGCAGCGAAAGGCGGGGGGCGACATGTAACACTGAAGCTTTCTTT

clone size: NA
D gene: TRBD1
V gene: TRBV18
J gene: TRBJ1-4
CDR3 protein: CASSRTGWGEKLFF
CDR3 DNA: TGTGCCAGCTCAAGGACAGGGTGGGGCGAAAAACTGTTTTTT

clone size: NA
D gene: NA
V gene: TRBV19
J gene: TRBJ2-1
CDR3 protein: CASSRLAYNEQFF
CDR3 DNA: TGTGCCAGTAGTCGGCTAGCCTACAATGAGCAGTTCTTC

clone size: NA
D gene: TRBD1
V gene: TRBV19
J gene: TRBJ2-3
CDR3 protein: CASEKDRGIDTQYF
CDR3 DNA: TGTGCCAGCGAGAAGGACAGGGGAATAGATACGCAGTATTTT

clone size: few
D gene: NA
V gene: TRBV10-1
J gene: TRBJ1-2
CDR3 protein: CASSDREDGYTF
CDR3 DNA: TGCGCCAGCAGTGACAGGGAGGATGGCTACACCTTC

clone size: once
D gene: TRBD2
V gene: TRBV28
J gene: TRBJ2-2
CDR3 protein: CASSRPGGRASTGELFF
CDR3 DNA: TGTGCCAGCAGCCGGCCCGGAGGGAGGGCCAGCACCGGGGAGCTGTTTTTT

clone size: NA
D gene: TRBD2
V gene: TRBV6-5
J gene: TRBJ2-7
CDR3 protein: CASSNPGLAAEQYF
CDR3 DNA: TGTGCCAGCAGTAATCCGGGACTAGCAGCCGAGCAGTACTTC

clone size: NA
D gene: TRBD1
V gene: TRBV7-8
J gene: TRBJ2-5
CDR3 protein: CASSLGTGYTTQYF
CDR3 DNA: TGTGCCAGCAGCTTAGGGACAGGGTATACGACCCAGTACTTC

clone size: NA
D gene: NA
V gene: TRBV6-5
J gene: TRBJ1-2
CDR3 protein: CASSSGPLPGDGYTF
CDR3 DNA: TGTGCCAGCAGTTCCGGACCCTTGCCAGGGGACGGCTACACCTTC

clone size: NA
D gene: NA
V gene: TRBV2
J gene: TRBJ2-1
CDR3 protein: CAPHLGGNEQFF
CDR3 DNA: TGTGCCCCACACCTCGGGGGTAATGAGCAGTTCTTC

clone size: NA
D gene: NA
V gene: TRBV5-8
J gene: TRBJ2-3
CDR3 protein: CASSSSQGGNTDTQYF
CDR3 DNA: TGTGCCAGCAGCTCGTCTCAGGGGGGAAACACAGATACGCAGTATTTT

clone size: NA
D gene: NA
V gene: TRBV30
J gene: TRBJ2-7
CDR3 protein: CAWSVPGVARSYEQYF
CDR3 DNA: TGTGCCTGGAGTGTACCGGGGGTAGCCAGGTCCTACGAGCAGTACTTC

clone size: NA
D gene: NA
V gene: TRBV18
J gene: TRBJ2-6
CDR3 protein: CASSPRRGEGGPGSGANVLTF
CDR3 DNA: TGTGCCAGCTCACCACGTCGGGGAGAAGGGGGTCCCGGCTCTGGGGCCAACGTCCTGACTTTC

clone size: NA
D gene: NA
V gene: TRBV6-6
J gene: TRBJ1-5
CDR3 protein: CASRVYRTDQPQHF
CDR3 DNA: TGTGCCAGCAGAGTTTACAGGACCGATCAGCCCCAGCATTTT

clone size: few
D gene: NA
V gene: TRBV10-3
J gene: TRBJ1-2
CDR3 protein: CAISDALHTGDGYTF
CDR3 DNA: TGTGCCATCAGTGATGCCCTCCACACCGGCGATGGCTACACCTTC

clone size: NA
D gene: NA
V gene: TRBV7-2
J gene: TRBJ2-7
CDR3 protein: CASTHTGRYEQYF
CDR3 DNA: TGTGCCAGCACCCACACAGGGAGGTACGAGCAGTACTTC

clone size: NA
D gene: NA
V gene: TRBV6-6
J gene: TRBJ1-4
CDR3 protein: CASSPSVWGPNEKLFF
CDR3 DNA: TGTGCCAGCAGTCCTTCAGTCTGGGGCCCGAATGAAAAACTGTTTTTT

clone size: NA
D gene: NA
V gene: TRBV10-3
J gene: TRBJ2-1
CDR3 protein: CAINSSGRDWNEQFF
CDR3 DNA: TGTGCCATCAACTCGTCGGGACGGGATTGGAATGAGCAGTTCTTC

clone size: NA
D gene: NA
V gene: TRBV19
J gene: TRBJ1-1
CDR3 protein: CASSILPTAGNTEAFF
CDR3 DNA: TGTGCCAGTAGTATCCTCCCCACGGCCGGGAACACTGAAGCTTTCTTT

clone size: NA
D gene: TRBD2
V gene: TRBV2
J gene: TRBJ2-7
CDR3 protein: CASRPTELAGARSYEQYF
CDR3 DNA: TGTGCCAGCAGGCCGACGGAACTAGCGGGAGCTCGCTCCTACGAGCAGTACTTC

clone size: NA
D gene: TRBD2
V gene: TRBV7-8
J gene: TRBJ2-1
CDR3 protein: CASSCQFSSGSYNEQFF
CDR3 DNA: TGTGCCAGCAGCTGCCAGTTTTCTAGCGGATCCTACAATGAGCAGTTCTTC

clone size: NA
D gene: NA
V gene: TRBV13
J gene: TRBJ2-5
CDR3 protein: CASSLGLYRRAQETQYF
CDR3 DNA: TGTGCCAGCAGCTTAGGCCTGTACCGCAGGGCTCAAGAGACCCAGTACTTC

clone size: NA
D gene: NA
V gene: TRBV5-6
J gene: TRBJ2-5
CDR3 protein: CASKVSSAIETQYF
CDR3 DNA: TGTGCCAGCAAGGTTTCTAGCGCTATAGAGACCCAGTACTTC

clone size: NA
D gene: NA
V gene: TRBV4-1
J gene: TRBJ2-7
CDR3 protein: CASSQVRVTSGEQYF
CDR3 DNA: TGCGCCAGCAGCCAAGTGCGGGTTACCTCGGGGGAGCAGTACTTC

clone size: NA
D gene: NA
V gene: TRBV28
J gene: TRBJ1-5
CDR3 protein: CASSFEGGSQSNQPQHF
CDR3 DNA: TGTGCCAGCAGTTTCGAGGGGGGGTCCCAGAGCAATCAGCCCCAGCATTTT

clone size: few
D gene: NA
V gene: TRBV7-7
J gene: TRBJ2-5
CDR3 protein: CASSLVYAETQYF
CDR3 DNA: TGTGCTAGCAGCTTAGTCTATGCAGAGACCCAGTACTTC

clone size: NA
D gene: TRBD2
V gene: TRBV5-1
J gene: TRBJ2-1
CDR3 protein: CASSLGLAGSTFF
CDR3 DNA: TGCGCCAGCAGCTTGGGACTAGCGGGTTCCACGTTCTTC

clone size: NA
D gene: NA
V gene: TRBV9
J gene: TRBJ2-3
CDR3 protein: CASSVEDDTDTQYF
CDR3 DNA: TGTGCCAGCAGCGTAGAAGACGACACAGATACGCAGTATTTT

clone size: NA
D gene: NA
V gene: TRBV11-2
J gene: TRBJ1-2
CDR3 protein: CASSLDLRIRRGYTF
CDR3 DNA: TGTGCCAGCAGCTTAGATCTACGGATCCGAAGGGGCTACACCTTC

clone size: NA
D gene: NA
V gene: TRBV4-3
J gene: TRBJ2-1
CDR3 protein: CASSHLLGPNEQFF
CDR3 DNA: TGCGCCAGCAGCCATTTACTCGGGCCGAATGAGCAGTTCTTC

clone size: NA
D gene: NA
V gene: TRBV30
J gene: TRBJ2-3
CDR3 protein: CAWSFPPQVRDTQYF
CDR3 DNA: TGTGCCTGGAGTTTTCCCCCCCAGGTGAGAGATACGCAGTATTTT

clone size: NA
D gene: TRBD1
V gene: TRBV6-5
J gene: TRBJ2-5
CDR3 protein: CASSSTGDETQYF
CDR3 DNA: TGTGCCAGCAGTTCCACAGGGGACGAGACCCAGTACTTC

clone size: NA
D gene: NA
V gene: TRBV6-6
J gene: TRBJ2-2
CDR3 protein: CASGPEGAYTGELFF
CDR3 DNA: TGTGCCAGCGGTCCGGAGGGGGCGTACACCGGGGAGCTGTTTTTT